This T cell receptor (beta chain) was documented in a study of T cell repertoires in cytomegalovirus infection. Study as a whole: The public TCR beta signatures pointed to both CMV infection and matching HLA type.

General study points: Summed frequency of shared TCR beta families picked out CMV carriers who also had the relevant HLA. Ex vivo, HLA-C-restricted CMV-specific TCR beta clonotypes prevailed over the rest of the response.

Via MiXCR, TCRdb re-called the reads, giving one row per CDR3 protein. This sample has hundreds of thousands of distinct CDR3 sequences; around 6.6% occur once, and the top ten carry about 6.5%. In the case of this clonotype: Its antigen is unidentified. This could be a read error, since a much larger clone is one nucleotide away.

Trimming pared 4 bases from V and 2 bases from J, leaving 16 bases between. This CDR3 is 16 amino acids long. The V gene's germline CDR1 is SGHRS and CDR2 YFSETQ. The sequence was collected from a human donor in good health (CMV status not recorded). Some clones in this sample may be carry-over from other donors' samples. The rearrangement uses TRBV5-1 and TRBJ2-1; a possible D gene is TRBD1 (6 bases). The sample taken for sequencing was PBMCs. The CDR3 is CASSPLEGDAYNEQFF. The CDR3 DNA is TGCGCCAGCAGCCCCTTAGAGGGGGACGCCTACAATGAGCAGTTCTTC.